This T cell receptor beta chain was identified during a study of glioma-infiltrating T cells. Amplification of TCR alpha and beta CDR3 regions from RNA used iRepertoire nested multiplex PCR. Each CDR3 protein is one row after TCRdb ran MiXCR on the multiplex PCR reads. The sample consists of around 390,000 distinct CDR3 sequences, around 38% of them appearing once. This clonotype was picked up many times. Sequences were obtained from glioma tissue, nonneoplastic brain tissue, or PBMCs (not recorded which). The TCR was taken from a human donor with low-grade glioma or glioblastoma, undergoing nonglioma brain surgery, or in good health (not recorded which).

The CDR3 spells CAIGLGGTQYF. The CDR3 DNA reads as TGTGCCATCGGCCTAGGGGGCACGCAGTATTTT. V gene TRBV10-3 combines with J gene TRBJ2-3, with 7 bases identical to TRBD1. The length of the CDR3 is 11 residues. Unmatched junction bases numbered 5, after V lost 8 bases and J lost 9 bases. Germline V CDR1 and CDR2: ENHRY, SYGVKD.